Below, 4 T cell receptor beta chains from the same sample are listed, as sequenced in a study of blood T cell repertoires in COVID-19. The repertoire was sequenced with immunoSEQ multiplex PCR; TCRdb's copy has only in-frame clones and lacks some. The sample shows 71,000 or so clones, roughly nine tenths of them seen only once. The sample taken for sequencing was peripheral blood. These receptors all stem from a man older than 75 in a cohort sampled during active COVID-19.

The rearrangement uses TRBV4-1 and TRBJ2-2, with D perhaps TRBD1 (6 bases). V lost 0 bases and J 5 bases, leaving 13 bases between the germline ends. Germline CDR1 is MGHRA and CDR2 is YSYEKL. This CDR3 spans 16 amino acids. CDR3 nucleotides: TGCGCCAGCAGCCAAGAGGGCCAGGGGATTACCGGGGAGCTGTTTTTT. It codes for CASSQEGQGITGELFF.

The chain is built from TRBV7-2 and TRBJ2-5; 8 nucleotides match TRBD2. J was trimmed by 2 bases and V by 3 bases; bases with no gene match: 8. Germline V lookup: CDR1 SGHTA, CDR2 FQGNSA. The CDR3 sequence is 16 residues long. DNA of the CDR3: TGTGCCAGCAGCTTGGTCGGGGGGGCGGGTCAAGAGACCCAGTACTTC. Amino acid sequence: CASSLVGGAGQETQYF.

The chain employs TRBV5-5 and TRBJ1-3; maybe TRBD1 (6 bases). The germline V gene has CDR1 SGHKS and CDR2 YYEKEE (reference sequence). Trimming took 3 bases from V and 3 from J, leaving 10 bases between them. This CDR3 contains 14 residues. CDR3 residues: CASSSGQNGNTIYF. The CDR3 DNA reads TGTGCCAGCAGCTCCGGACAGAATGGAAACACCATATATTTT.

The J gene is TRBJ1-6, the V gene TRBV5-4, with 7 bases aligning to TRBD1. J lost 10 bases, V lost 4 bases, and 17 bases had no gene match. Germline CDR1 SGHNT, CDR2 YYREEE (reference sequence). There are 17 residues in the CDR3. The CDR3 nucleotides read TGTGCCAGCAGCGAAGGGGACAGATTTACTTCTTGGTCACCCCTCCACTTT. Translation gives CASSEGDRFTSWSPLHF.